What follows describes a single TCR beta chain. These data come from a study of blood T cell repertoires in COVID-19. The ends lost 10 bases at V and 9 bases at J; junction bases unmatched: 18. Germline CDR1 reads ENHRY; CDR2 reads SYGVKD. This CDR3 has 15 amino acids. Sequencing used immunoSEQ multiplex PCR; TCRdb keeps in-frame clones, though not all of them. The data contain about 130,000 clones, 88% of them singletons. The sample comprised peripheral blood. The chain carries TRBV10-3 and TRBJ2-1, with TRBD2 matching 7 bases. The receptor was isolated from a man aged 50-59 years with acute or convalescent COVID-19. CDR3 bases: TGTGCCAACGGGATGGAGGGAGGGCCACGGGGTGAGCAGTTCTTC. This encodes CANGMEGGPRGEQFF.